These 9 T cell receptor beta chains came from one sample sequenced in a study of blood T cell repertoires in COVID-19. Repertoires were generated with immunoSEQ multiplex PCR, while TCRdb's copy carries only in-frame clones and drops some. The sample has about 160,000 clones; approximately 81% are singletons. The sample taken for sequencing was peripheral blood. These receptors were collected from a woman aged 50 to 60 with COVID-19, enrolled during active disease.

The V and J genes are TRBV5-6 and TRBJ1-6, with a tentative D call TRBD1 (5 bases). V gave up 5 bases and J gave up 1 base, with 10 bases separating them. The CDR3 spans 15 residues. Germline V lookup: CDR1 SGHDT, CDR2 YYEEEE. The CDR3 reads CASRRQGSYNSPLHF. In nucleotides, the CDR3 is TGTGCCAGCAGACGTCAGGGATCCTATAATTCACCCCTCCACTTT.

V gene TRBV25-1 combines with J gene TRBJ1-2; D is ambiguous. Germline V gives CDR1 MGHDK, CDR2 SYGVNS. The CDR3 totals 13 residues. The CDR3 DNA reads TGTGCACCGCCAGACTCGGAGTCGTCGGGCTACACCTTC. It yields the protein CAPPDSESSGYTF.

This chain joins TRBV28 and TRBJ1-2, with D maybe TRBD1 (6 bases). The germline V gene has CDR1 MDHEN and CDR2 SYDVKM. V dropped 5 bases and J dropped 3 bases, with 10 bases sitting between them. This CDR3 comprises 13 residues. The CDR3 reads CASSQGNHYGYTF. The CDR3 coding sequence is TGTGCCAGCAGTCAGGGGAATCACTATGGCTACACCTTC.

The CDR3: CASSQDWSEQFF. DNA of the CDR3: TGTGCCAGCAGCCAAGACTGGAGTGAGCAGTTCTTC. The rearrangement joins TRBV4-2 to TRBJ2-1, with no clear D. V lost 0 bases, J lost 9 bases, and 6 bases lay in between. The CDR3 loop spans 12 amino acids. From germline, CDR1 is LGHNA and CDR2 YNFKEQ.

This chain links TRBV7-2 with TRBJ1-1; 9 bases fit TRBD1. Losses at the gene ends were 7 bases for V and 5 bases for J; bases not matched to a gene: 5. Germline assignment: CDR1 SGHTA and CDR2 FQGNSA. This CDR3 spans 13 amino acids. CDR3 in DNA: TGTGCCAGCAAAACAGGGGGCTGGACTGAAGCTTTCTTT. Amino acid sequence: CASKTGGWTEAFF.

The chain recombines TRBV6-2 or TRBV6-3 with TRBJ1-4; D is ambiguous. The germline V gene has CDR1 MNHEY and CDR2 SVGEGT. Trimming removed 2 bases from V and 6 bases from J, with 7 bases in between. The CDR3 has 13 residues. CDR3: CASSYGQDEKLFF. CDR3 nucleotide sequence: TGTGCCAGCAGTTACGGGCAGGATGAAAAACTGTTTTTT.

The genes are TRBV7-9 and TRBJ1-2; D not certain. There are 11 residues in the CDR3. Deletions cut 1 base from V and 8 bases from J, with 5 bases between. Germline V gene lookup returns CDR1 SEHNR and CDR2 FQNEAQ (reference sequence). The CDR3 is CASSLVEGYTF. CDR3 in DNA: TGTGCCAGCAGCTTAGTGGAGGGCTACACCTTC. Based on the CDR3 plus reference TRBV7-9 and TRBJ1-2, the full variable domain is DTGVSQNPRHKITKRGQNVTFRCDPISEHNRLYWYRQTLGQGPEFLTYFQNEAQLEKSRLLSDRFSAERPKGSFSTLEIQRTEQGDSAMYLCASSLVEGYTFGSGTRLTVV.

The chain uses TRBV27 and TRBJ1-6; D is unresolved. The V gene lost 2 bases and the J gene lost 4 bases, with 9 bases spanning the gap. Per the germline V gene, CDR1 is MNHEY and CDR2 is SMNVEV (reference sequence). The CDR3 contains 15 residues. CDR3 sequence: CASSLGQSYNSPLHF. The DNA of the CDR3 is TGTGCCAGCAGTTTAGGGCAGTCGTATAATTCACCCCTCCACTTT.

The genes are TRBV27 and TRBJ1-5, with D uncertain. V shed 0 bases and J shed 3 bases, with 9 bases lying between them. Germline V gene lookup returns CDR1 MNHEY and CDR2 SMNVEV (reference sequence). The CDR3 covers 15 residues. The CDR3 coding sequence is TGTGCCAGCAGTTTATCGCGGCTCTACAATCAGCCCCAGCATTTT. This codes for CASSLSRLYNQPQHF.